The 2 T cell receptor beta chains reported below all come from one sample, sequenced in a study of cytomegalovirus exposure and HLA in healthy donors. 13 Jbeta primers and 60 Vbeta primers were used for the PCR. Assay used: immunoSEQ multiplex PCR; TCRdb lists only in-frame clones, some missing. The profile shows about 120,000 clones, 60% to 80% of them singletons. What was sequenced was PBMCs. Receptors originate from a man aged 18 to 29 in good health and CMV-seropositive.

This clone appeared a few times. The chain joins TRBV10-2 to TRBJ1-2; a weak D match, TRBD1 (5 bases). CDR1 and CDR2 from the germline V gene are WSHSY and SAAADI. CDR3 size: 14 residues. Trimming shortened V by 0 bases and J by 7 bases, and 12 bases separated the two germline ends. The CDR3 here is CASSESGRVAGYTF. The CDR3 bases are TGCGCCAGCAGTGAGTCGGGCAGGGTTGCTGGCTACACCTTC.

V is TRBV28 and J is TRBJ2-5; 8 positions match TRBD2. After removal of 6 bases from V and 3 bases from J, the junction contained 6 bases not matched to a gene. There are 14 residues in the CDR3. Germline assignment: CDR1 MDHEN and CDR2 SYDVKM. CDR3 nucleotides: TGTGCCAGCAGGGACGGGGGGGCGAAAGAGACCCAGTACTTC. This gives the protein CASRDGGAKETQYF.